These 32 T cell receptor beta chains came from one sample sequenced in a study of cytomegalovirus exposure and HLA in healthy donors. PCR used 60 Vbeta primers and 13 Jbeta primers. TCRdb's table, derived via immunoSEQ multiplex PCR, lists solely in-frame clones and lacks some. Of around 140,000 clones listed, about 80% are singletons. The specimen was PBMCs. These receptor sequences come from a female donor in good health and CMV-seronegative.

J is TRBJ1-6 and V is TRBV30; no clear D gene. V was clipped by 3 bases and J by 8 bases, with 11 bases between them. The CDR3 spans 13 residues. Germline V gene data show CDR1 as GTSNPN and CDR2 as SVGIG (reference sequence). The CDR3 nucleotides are TGTGCCTGGAGAGGCGGCGGGGATTCACCCCTCCACTTT. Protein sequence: CAWRGGGDSPLHF.

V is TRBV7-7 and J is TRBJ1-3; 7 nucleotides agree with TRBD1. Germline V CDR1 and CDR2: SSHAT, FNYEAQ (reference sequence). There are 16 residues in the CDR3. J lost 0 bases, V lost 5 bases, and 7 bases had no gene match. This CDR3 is CASSPGQDFSGNTIYF. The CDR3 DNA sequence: TGTGCCAGCAGCCCCGGACAGGACTTCTCTGGAAACACCATATATTTT.

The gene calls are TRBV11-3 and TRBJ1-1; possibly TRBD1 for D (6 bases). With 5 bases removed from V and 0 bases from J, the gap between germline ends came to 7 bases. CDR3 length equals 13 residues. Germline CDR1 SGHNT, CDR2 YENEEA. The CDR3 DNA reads TGTGCCAGCAGCGACAGGCTGAACACTGAAGCTTTCTTT. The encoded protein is CASSDRLNTEAFF.

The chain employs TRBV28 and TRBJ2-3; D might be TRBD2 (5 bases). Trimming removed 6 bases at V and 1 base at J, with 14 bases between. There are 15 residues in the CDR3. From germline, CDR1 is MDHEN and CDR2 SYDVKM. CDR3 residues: CASSPWEQGTDTQYF. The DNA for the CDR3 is TGTGCCAGCAGCCCATGGGAGCAGGGCACAGATACGCAGTATTTT.

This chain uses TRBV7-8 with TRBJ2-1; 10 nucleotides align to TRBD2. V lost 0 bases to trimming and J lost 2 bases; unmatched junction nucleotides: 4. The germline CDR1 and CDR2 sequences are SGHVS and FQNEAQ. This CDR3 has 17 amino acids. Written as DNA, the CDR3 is TGTGCCAGCAGCTTAGCGAGACTAGCGGGCCCCTACAATGAGCAGTTCTTC. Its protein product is CASSLARLAGPYNEQFF.

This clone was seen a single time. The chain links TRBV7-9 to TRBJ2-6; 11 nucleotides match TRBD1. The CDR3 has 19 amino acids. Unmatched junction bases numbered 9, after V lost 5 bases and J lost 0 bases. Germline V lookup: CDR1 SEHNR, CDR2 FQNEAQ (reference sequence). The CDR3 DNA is TGTGCCAGCAGCGATTGGGACAGGGGGTTGGTCTCTGGGGCCAACGTCCTGACTTTC. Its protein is CASSDWDRGLVSGANVLTF.

CDR3 sequence reads: CASSFLAGGETQYF. The CDR3 DNA is TGTGCCAGCAGTTTTTTAGCGGGAGGGGAGACCCAGTACTTC. The chain uses TRBV27 and TRBJ2-5, with TRBD2 matching 11 bases. Germline CDR1 reads MNHEY; CDR2 reads SMNVEV (reference sequence). This CDR3 contains 14 residues. Unmatched junction bases numbered 2, after V lost 3 bases and J lost 5 bases.

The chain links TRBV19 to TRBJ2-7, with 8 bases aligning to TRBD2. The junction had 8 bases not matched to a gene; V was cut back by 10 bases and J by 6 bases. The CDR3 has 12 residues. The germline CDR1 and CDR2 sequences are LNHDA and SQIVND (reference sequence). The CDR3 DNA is TGTGCCACCGCCCCGGGGGGGGGCGAGCAGTACTTC. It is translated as CATAPGGGEQYF.

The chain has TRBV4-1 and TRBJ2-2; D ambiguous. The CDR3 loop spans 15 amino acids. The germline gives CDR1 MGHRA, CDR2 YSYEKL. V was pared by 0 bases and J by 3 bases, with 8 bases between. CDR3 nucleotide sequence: TGCGCCAGCAGCCAAGAATACAGTTACACCGGGGAGCTGTTTTTT. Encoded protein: CASSQEYSYTGELFF.

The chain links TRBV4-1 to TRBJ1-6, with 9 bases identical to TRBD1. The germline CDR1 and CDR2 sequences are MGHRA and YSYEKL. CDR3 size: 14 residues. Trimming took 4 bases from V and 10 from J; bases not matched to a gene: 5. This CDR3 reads CASSRGTGNSPLHF. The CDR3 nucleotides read TGCGCCAGCAGCCGGGGGACAGGGAACTCACCCCTCCACTTT.

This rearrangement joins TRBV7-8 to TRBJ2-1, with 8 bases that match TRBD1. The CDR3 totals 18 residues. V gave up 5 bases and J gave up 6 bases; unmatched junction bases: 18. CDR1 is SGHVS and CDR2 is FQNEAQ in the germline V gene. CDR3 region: CASSPTIPGQEPINEQFF. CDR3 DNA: TGTGCCAGCAGCCCAACTATCCCGGGACAGGAACCGATCAATGAGCAGTTCTTC. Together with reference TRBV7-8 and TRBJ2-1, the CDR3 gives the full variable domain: GAGVSQSPRYKVAKRGQDVALRCDPISGHVSLFWYQQALGQGPEFLTYFQNEAQLDKSGLPSDRFFAERPEGSVSTLKIQRTQQEDSAVYLCASSPTIPGQEPINEQFFGPGTRLTVL.

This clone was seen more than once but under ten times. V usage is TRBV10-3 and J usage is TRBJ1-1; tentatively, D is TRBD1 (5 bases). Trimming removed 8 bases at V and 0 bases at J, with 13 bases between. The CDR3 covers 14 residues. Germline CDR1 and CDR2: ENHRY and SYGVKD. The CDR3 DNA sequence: TGTGCCATCCAACCCGACAGTCTGAACACTGAAGCTTTCTTT. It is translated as CAIQPDSLNTEAFF.

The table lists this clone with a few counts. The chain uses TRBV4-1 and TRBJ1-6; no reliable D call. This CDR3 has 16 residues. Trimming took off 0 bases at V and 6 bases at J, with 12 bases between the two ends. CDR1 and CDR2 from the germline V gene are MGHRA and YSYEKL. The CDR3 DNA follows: TGCGCCAGCAGCCAAGATGGGCAGGCATTTAATTCACCCCTCCACTTT. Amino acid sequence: CASSQDGQAFNSPLHF.

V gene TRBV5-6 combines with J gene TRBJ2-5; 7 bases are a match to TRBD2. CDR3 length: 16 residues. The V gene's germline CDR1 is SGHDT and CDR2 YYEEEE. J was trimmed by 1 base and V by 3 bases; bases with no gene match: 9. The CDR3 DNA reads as TGTGCCAGCAGCTCGCTCCCTAGCGGACTCCAAGAGACCCAGTACTTC. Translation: CASSSLPSGLQETQYF.

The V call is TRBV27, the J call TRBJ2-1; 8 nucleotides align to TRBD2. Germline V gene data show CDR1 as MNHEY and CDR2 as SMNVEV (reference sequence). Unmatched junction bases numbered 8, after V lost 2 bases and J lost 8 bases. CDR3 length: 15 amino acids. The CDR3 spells CASSLGTRLRDEQFF. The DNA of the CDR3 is TGTGCCAGCAGTTTAGGGACTAGGCTGAGGGATGAGCAGTTCTTC.

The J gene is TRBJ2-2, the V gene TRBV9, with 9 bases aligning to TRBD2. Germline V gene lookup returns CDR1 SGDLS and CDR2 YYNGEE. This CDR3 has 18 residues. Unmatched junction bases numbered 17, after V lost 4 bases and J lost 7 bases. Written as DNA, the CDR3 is TGTGCCAGCAGCATAGATACCGGGACTAGCTATTGGGTCGGGGAGCTGTTTTTT. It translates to CASSIDTGTSYWVGELFF. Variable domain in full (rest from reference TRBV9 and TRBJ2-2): DSGVTQTPKHLITATGQRVTLRCSPRSGDLSVYWYQQSLDQGLQFLIQYYNGEERAKGNILERFSAQQFPDLHSELNLSSLELGDSALYFCASSIDTGTSYWVGELFFGEGSRLTVL.

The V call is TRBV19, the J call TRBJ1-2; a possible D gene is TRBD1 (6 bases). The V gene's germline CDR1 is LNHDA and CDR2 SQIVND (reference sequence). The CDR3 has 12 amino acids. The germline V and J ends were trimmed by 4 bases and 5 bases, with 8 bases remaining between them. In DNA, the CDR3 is TGTGCCAGTAGTAGGGGGCGATATGGCTACACCTTC. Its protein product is CASSRGRYGYTF.

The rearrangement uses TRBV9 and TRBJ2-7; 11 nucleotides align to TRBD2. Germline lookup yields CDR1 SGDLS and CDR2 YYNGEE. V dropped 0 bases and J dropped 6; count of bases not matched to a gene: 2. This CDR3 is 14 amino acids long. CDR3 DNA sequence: TGTGCCAGCAGCGTAGCCGGGACTAGCGGCGAGCAGTACTTC. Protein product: CASSVAGTSGEQYF.

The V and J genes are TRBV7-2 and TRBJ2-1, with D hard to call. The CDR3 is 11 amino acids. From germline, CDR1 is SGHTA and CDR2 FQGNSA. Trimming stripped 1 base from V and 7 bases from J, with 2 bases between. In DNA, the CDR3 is TGTGCCAGCAGCTTAGTAAATGAGCAGTTCTTC. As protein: CASSLVNEQFF.

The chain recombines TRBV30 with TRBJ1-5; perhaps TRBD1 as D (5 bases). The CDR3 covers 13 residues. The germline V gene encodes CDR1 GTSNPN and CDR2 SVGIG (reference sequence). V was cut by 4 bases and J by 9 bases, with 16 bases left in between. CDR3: CAWTNGGGGPQHF. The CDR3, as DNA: TGTGCCTGGACTAACGGGGGTGGGGGGCCCCAGCATTTT.

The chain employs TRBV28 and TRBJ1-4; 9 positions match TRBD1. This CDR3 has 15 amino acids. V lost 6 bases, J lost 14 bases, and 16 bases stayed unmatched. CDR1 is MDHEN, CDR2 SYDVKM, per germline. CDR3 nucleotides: TGTGCCAGCAGAGAGTCGCGGGACAGGGCCCGCTGGCTGTTTTTT. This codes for CASRESRDRARWLFF.

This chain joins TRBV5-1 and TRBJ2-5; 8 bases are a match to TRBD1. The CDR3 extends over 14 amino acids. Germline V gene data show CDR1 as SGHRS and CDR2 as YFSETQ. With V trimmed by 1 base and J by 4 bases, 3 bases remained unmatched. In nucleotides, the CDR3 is TGCGCCAGCAGCTTGCACGACAGGGGAGAGACCCAGTACTTC. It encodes CASSLHDRGETQYF. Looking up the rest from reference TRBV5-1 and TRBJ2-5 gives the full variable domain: KAGVTQTPRYLIKTRGQQVTLSCSPISGHRSVSWYQQTPGQGLQFLFEYFSETQRNKGNFPGRFSGRQFSNSRSEMNVSTLELGDSALYLCASSLHDRGETQYFGPGTRLLVL.

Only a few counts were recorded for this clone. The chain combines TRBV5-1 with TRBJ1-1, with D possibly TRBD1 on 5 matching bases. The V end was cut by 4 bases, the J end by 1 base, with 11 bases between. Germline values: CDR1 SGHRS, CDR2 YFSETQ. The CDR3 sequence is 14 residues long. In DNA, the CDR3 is TGCGCCAGCAGCCGGGACTCAACGAACACTGAAGCTTTCTTT. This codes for CASSRDSTNTEAFF.

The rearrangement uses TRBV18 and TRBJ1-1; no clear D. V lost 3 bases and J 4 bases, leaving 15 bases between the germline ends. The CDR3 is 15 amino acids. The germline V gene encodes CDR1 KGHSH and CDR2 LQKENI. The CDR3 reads CASSPHPTVGTEAFF. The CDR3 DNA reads TGTGCCAGCTCACCCCACCCAACAGTCGGCACTGAAGCTTTCTTT.

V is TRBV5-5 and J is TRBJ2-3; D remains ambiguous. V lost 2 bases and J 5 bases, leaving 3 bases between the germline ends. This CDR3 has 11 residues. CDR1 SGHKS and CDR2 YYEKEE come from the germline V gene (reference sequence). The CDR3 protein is CASSLLDTQYF. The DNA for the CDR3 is TGTGCCAGCAGCTTACTAGATACGCAGTATTTT.

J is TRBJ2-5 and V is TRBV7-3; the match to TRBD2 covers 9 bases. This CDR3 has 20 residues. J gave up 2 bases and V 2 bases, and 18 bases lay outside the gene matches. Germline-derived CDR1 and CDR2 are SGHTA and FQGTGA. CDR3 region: CASSLGSSGAIPSTQETQYF. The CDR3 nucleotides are TGTGCCAGCAGCTTAGGGTCTAGCGGGGCCATACCTTCTACTCAAGAGACCCAGTACTTC.

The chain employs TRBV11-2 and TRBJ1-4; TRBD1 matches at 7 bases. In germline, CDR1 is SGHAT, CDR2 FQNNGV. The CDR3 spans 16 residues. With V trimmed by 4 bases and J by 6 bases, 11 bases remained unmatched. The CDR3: CASSSQGGRSHEKLFF. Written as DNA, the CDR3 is TGTGCCAGCAGCTCCCAAGGGGGCCGTAGTCATGAAAAACTGTTTTTT. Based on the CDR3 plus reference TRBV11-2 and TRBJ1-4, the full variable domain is EAGVAQSPRYKIIEKRQSVAFWCNPISGHATLYWYQQILGQGPKLLIQFQNNGVVDDSQLPKDRFSAERLKGVDSTLKIQPAKLEDSAVYLCASSSQGGRSHEKLFFGSGTQLSVL.

The CDR3 loop reads CASSFLGDIGSYEQYF. In DNA, the CDR3 is TGTGCCAGCAGCTTCCTGGGTGACATTGGGTCCTACGAGCAGTACTTC. This chain connects TRBV5-5 to TRBJ2-7; D unresolved. Trimming pared 2 bases from V and 1 base from J, leaving 16 bases between. From germline, CDR1 is SGHKS and CDR2 YYEKEE (reference sequence). This CDR3 comprises 16 residues.

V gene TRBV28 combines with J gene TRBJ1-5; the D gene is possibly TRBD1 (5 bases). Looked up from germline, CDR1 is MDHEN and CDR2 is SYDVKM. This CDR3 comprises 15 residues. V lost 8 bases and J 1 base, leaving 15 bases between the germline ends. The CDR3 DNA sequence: TGTGCCAGCCGCCTCAGCGGGGGGAGCAATCAGCCCCAGCATTTT. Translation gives CASRLSGGSNQPQHF.

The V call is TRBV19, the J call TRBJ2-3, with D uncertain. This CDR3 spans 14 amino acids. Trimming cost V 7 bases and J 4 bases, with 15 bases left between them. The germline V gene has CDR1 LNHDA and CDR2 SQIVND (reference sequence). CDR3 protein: CASKAFSGSDTQYF. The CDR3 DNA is TGTGCCAGTAAGGCCTTTTCAGGCTCAGATACGCAGTATTTT.

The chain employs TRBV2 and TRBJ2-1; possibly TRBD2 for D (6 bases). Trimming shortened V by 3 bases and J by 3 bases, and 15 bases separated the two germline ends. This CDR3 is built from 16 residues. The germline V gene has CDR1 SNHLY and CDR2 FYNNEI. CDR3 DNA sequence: TGTGCCAGCAGTGAGTTTCGGCGGGAACGCTACAATGAGCAGTTCTTC. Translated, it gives CASSEFRRERYNEQFF.

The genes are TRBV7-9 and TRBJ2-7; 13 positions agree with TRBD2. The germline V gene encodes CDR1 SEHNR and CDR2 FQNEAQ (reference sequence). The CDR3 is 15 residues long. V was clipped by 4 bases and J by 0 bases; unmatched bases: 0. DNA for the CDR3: TGTGCCAGCAGCTGGACTAGCGGGAGCTCCTACGAGCAGTACTTC. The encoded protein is CASSWTSGSSYEQYF.